This record looks at one T cell receptor beta chain sequence and its context. Its target antigen remains unknown. Base qualities are not recorded, but no much larger clone differs from it by a single base. The data were obtained in a study of shared clonotypes between healthy human individuals (TCRdb year 2020). For context, the study as a whole: A couple of women and a few men aged 18 to 49 years were included in the cohort. For each donor, CD4 naive and CD4 memory were each given three plates, CD8 naive was given two plates, and CD8 memory was given one plate. To estimate repertoire size and how much clonotypes are shared between individuals, the study performed deep sequencing of blood TCR repertoires from about five healthy adults. Different laboratories and diverse techniques were used to prepare libraries and sequence TCR repertoires, to increase sequencing depth and limit assay-specific biases. Between about 0.85 and 9.5 billion PBMCs per donor were obtained by leukapheresis. Findings and caveats that apply to the study as a whole: Clonotypes shared by all four sorted-subset donors showed higher generation probabilities than non-shared clonotypes. Larger estimated clonotype richness was generally found for naive subsets than for memory subsets. Approximately 5% of naive CD4, 3.5% of naive CD8, approximately 2% of memory CD4, and about 0.4% of memory CD8 clonotypes were shared across several donors. Even with the large sequencing depth, rarefaction of the sorted-subset datasets indicated that sequencing was incomplete. The small number of donors limited the genetic and exposure-history diversity represented. Only blood was sampled, and tissue TCR repertoires likely differ from those in blood. Based on pairwise subsampling, the degree of clonotype sharing among donors was expected to be affected by sequencing depth.

CDR1 is given as SEHNR and CDR2 as FQNEAQ, both from the germline V gene (reference sequence). The CDR3 starts with the cysteine, ends with the phenylalanine, and has 13 residues. The read is trimmed to its CDR3 DNA, 39 bases read in frame from base 1. Using the deep immunoSEQ assay, multiplex PCR amplified TCR CDR3 regions from genomic DNA. Genomic DNA extracted from each cell subset was distributed evenly over all wells of several immunoSEQ 96-well plates, and each plate served as one replicate. For sorted subsets, approximately 190 ng of genomic DNA, equivalent to about 30,000 T cell genomes, went into each replicate PCR. Purified libraries were measured with a Qubit 3.0 fluorometer, size-checked on a Bioanalyzer 2100, and measured again with the KAPA Library Quantification kit. Each immunoSEQ 96-well plate was sequenced on its own single-read 150-cycle Illumina NextSeq 550 flow cell. The study's processing was this. Because the immunoSEQ output held only junctional sequences and lacked quality scores, the filtering could not match the filtering applied to full-length reads. To assign V/J genes and CDR3, sequences were annotated using PyIR, a Python wrapper for IgBLAST v1.9, with IMGT germline references. Any read was removed if the V/J assignment was weak (E-value above 1e-6), the CDR3 was missing, or the read contained stop codons, out-of-frame junctions, or ambiguous translated residues. V3J clonotypes were defined as sequences sharing an identical inferred V gene, J gene, and CDR3 amino acid sequence. Percentage overlap between repertoires was computed as shared unique clonotypes divided by the size of the smaller repertoire. RTK rarefaction, the Chao1 estimator, and Recon v2.1 estimates of unobserved clonotypes were used to assess repertoire richness. Generation probabilities were computed with OLGA for all TCRbeta clonotypes obtained by the gDNA method from a few donors. TCRdb holds this immuneACCESS table with in-frame rearrangements only. Some clones are missing; in checked studies, unresolved V genes explain under half, and the rest has no known cause. V, J and clone size derive from that table, while D and trimming were established from the DNA sequence. The sample profile shows about 2.3 million clones; over 85% of them were found once. Clones ranked in the top ten supply about 0.37% of the sample.

The donors were healthy, HIV-negative adults with no recently reported acute infections or vaccinations. Every donor was a Caucasian adult residing in Nashville, Tennessee, USA. CD4+ T cells were enriched by magnetic negative selection, after which naive cells were positively selected on CD45RA and the negative fraction was taken as the memory subset. Blood was collected by leukapheresis, and PBMCs were isolated by Ficoll-Histopaque density gradient centrifugation and then cryopreserved in liquid nitrogen vapor phase. Purity and quantity of every magnetically sorted T cell population were checked by analytical flow cytometry. Each sorted fraction had its genomic DNA isolated and then quantified by UV absorbance on a Nanodrop 2000c.

The chain links TRBV7-9 with TRBJ2-5, with TRBD1 identical over 7 junction bases. The DNA matches TRBJ2-7 better at its end, which makes the J call doubtful. Input material: naive CD4+ T cells from PBMCs. Taken with the paper, the label for cell subset or site translates to: CD45RA+ positively selected. The sequence was obtained from a man aged 18 to 30 in good health. Some clones in this sample may be carry-over from other donors' samples. The nucleotide sequence reads as follows: TGTGCCAGCAGCCAAACAGGGGCCTACGAGCAGTACTTC. It translates to CASSQTGAYEQYF.